What follows is one T cell receptor (beta chain) and its context. V lost 10 bases, J lost 0 bases, and 22 bases lay in between. CDR1 is SGHNT, CDR2 YYREEE, per germline (reference sequence). The CDR3 is made up of 16 amino acids. This record belongs to a study of lymphopenia after photon versus proton radiotherapy. Repertoires were generated with immunoSEQ multiplex PCR, while TCRdb's copy carries only in-frame clones and drops some. The sample holds tens of thousands of clones, about 86% seen once. The source is a woman aged 70-85 years with pancreatic cancer. Some clones in this sample may be carry-over from other donors' samples. This chain joins TRBV5-4 and TRBJ1-2; the D gene is possibly TRBD1 (6 bases). The sequencing here drew on peripheral blood, taken from a patient treated with proton-based radiotherapy. CDR3 DNA sequence: TGTGCCGGCCGGATTGGCAGGGGCCCCGCTAACTATGGCTACACCTTC. Translating it yields CAGRIGRGPANYGYTF.